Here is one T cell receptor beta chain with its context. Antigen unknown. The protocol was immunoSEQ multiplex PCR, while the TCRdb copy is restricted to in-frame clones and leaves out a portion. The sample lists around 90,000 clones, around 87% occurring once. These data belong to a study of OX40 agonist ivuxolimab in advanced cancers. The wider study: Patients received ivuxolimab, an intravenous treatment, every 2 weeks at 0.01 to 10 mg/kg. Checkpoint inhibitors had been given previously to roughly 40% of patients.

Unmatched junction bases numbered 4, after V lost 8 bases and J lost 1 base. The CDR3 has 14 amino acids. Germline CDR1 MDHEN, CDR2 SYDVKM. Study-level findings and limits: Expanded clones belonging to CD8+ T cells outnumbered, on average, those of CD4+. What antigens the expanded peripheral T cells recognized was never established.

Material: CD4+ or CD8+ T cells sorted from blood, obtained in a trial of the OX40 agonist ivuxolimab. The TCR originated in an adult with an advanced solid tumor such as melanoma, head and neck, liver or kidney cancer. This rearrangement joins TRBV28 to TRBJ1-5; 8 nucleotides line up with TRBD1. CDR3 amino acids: CASLDRDSNQPQHF. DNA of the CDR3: TGTGCCAGCCTGGACAGGGACAGCAATCAGCCCCAGCATTTT.